This T cell receptor (beta chain) was found in a study of spatial heterogeneity in lung cancer. Study as a whole: The count of detected beta-chain sequences consistently exceeded that of alpha-chain sequences. Findings and limits, study-wide: Estimated TCR-seq coverage of tumor T cells was only roughly 7% for alpha chains. For beta chains, the corresponding estimate was 13% to 15%. Mutation tallies in tumors tracked expanded intratumoral alpha and beta TCR counts.

With 0 bases removed from V and 2 bases from J, the gap between germline ends came to 22 bases. The germline CDR1 and CDR2 sequences are LGHDT and YNNKEL (reference sequence). The CDR3 contains 19 residues. In the library, each TCR cDNA molecule bore its own unique molecular identifier. TCRdb used MiXCR to reprocess the 5' RACE reads, holding one entry per CDR3 protein. The sample consists of 5,700 or so distinct CDR3 sequences, over 3.5% of them appearing once. This clonotype has just a few counts. No antigen is known for it. As for time point: sample taken at primary tumor resection. Frozen PBMC, nontumor lung or tumor provided whole RNA, which was sequenced unsorted.

The sequencing here drew on lung tumor tissue, taken at surgery. The rearrangement joins TRBV3-1 to TRBJ1-1; D uncertain. The source is a female donor with early-stage non-small cell lung cancer. CDR3 amino acids: CASSQDAFGGRGPNTEAFF. In DNA, the CDR3 is TGTGCCAGCAGCCAAGATGCGTTCGGTGGCAGAGGGCCCAACACTGAAGCTTTCTTT. Based on the CDR3 plus reference TRBV3-1 and TRBJ1-1, the full variable domain is DTAVSQTPKYLVTQMGNDKSIKCEQNLGHDTMYWYKQDSKKFLKIMFSYNNKELIINETVPNRFSPKSPDKAHLNLHINSLELGDSAVYFCASSQDAFGGRGPNTEAFFGQGTRLTVV.